A single T cell receptor beta chain is shown here with its context. The sample is drawn from a study of Tregs in tolerant kidney transplant recipients. The germline V gene encodes CDR1 MNHEY and CDR2 SVGAGI. Trimming cost V 6 bases and J 1 base; bases outside gene matches: 2. The CDR3 has 13 residues. Generated by immunoSEQ multiplex PCR, the TCRdb table keeps only in-frame clones and is missing some. The sample includes 70,000 to 95,000 clones, 75% to 95% seen only once; the top ten take approximately 0.35%. V is TRBV6-5 and J is TRBJ2-5, with 7 bases aligning to TRBD1. The specimen was Tregs from blood, collected before the transplant. This TCR came from a human donor who received a combined kidney and bone marrow transplant. The CDR3: CASSRDSQETQYF. The CDR3 region has the DNA TGTGCCAGCAGCCGGGACAGCCAAGAGACCCAGTACTTC.